This T cell receptor beta chain was obtained from a study of blood T cell repertoires in COVID-19. About the research overall: In each case, the material was cDNA or gDNA derived from T cells, B-cell-depleted T cells, or PBMCs.

Methods used by the authors: Estimated nucleated cell counts came from reference gene primer amplification. TCRdb keeps only in-frame clones here, not all; method: immunoSEQ multiplex PCR. Clonal size and the V and J genes are those of that table, whereas D and trimming came from the DNA. The sample consists of 400,000 to 550,000 clones, around 88% of them appearing once. V lost 3 bases to trimming and J lost 2 bases, with 7 bases between them. Germline values: CDR1 DFQATT, CDR2 SNEGSKA (reference sequence). The CDR3 runs 12 residues. The sample comprised peripheral blood. This receptor was identified in a woman in her twenties or thirties with acute or convalescent COVID-19. The chain carries TRBV20-1 and TRBJ1-2; perhaps TRBD1 as D (5 bases). DNA for the CDR3: TGCAGTGCTAGTACAGGAAACTATGGCTACACCTTC. It codes for CSASTGNYGYTF.